This T cell receptor (beta chain) was found in a study of blood T cell repertoires in COVID-19 (dated by TCRdb to 2020 to 2022). In the study overall: The collaborator samples originated in the United States, Italy and Spain and spanned the acute and convalescent phases of COVID-19. The prospective study material was composed of cDNA or gDNA derived from T cells, B-cell-depleted T cells, or PBMCs. Subjects who had been exposed to COVID-19, were actively infected with it, or had recovered from it provided the deeply sampled blood TCRbeta repertoires that made up the dataset. A freely available public database, intended as a resource for researchers studying the immune response to SARS-CoV-2, is where the repertoires were released. The samples were drawn from two sources: the first 160 participants of the ongoing ImmuneRACE study, and 1,000 to 1,500 subjects contributed by 6 global collaborators. Sample metadata almost always included a de-identified subject ID, COVID-19 status, age in years and sex. Where available, HLA class I and class II types were taken from metadata supplied by the sample provider and were not determined by assay-based typing.

Participants in the prospective study were enrolled through a virtual design, were aged roughly 18 to 95 years, and lived in roughly 26 United States geographic areas. Cohort assignment in the prospective study relied on participant-reported clinical history from a screening survey and a study questionnaire. ImmuneRACE Cohort 3 recovered participants were defined by two consecutive negative NP/OP PCR tests, healthcare professional clearance, or symptom resolution. In the prospective study, mobile phlebotomists collected whole blood, serum and a nasopharyngeal or oropharyngeal swab from each participant. Prospective study participants could optionally give additional blood draws and questionnaires over an approximately 2-month period. Before DNA extraction, blood samples from the prospective study were shipped at room temperature or frozen. The full study reports these points: The amount of clinical and demographic metadata varied by source and participant and was provided uncurated.

TCRbeta CDR3 regions were amplified from genomic DNA using the immunoSEQ Assay, a bias-controlled multiplex PCR. The authors' pipeline ran thus. The number of nucleated cells in each sample was estimated by amplification of reference gene primers within the assay. To quantify the absolute abundance of each unique TCRbeta CDR3 rearrangement, sequence reads were collapsed and filtered. For each sample, productive Simpson clonality was calculated as the square root of Simpson's diversity index across productive rearrangements. TCRdb took this table from immuneACCESS and kept in-frame rearrangements with V and J called. Such tables lack part of the clones; where checked against another copy, unresolved V genes explain under half of the gap, and the rest is unexplained. D and trimming come from the DNA, and the V and J calls and clone size come from that table. The sample includes about 370,000 clones, with roughly nine tenths observed a single time. The ten most abundant clones make up less than 1.2% of the sample.

As concerns this clone: Its antigen specificity is not known. Base quality data are lacking; no much larger clone is found one base away.

The CDR3 runs 14 residues from the cysteine to the phenylalanine. Just the 42-base CDR3 DNA is kept, in frame starting at base 1. The CDR1 and CDR2 encoded by the germline V gene are SNHLY and FYNNEI. Cut back by 4 bases and 5 bases, the V and J ends lie 12 bases apart. The TCR originated in a man younger than 35 who had recovered from COVID-19. The sample was PBMCs or T cells enriched from blood (not recorded which). Recombination connected TRBV2 to TRBJ2-1; a tentative D call is TRBD2 (5 bases match). The CDR3 here reads CASSGRFGDNEQFF. In nucleotide form, the sequence is TGTGCCAGCAGTGGGAGGTTCGGGGACAATGAGCAGTTCTTC.